This T cell receptor (beta chain) was sequenced in a study of blood T cell repertoires in COVID-19. The wider study: In each case, the material was cDNA or gDNA derived from T cells, B-cell-depleted T cells, or PBMCs.

CDR1 is MDHEN, CDR2 SYDVKM, per germline. CDR3 length: 14 amino acids. The V segment lost 5 bases and the J segment 4 bases; nucleotides outside the gene matches: 8. Per the original methods: Amplified reference gene primers provided the basis for estimating nucleated cell counts. Clones were sequenced by immunoSEQ multiplex PCR, and TCRdb holds only the in-frame ones, with some missing. V, J and clone size are taken as reported in that table, and D and trimming were inferred from the DNA itself. The sample yields 200,000 to 250,000 clones, 65% to 85% seen once. The specimen sequenced was peripheral blood. The chain joins TRBV28 to TRBJ2-7, with TRBD1 matching over 7 bases. The TCR comes from a woman in her twenties or thirties who had recovered from COVID-19. CDR3 DNA: TGTGCCAGCAGTCCCACCCCACAGGGGTACGAGCAGTACTTC. Encoded protein: CASSPTPQGYEQYF. The variable domain in full, completed from reference TRBV28 and TRBJ2-7, reads DVKVTQSSRYLVKRTGEKVFLECVQDMDHENMFWYRQDPGLGLRLIYFSYDVKMKEKGDIPEGYSVSREKKERFSLILESASTNQTSMYLCASSPTPQGYEQYFGPGTRLTVT.